A selection of T cell receptor beta chains follows, all from one sample in a study of brain T cells in children with intractable seizures. Here immunoSEQ multiplex PCR was the method, and the copy in TCRdb shows in-frame clones only, minus some. Altogether around 70,000 clones are present, about 92% being singletons, with the ten largest covering 1.5% to 1.7%. Sequenced material: peripheral blood, taken at surgery. These receptors came from a boy under three years old with tuberous sclerosis and intractable seizures. The CDR3 runs from the conserved cysteine through the conserved F or W. Fields, in order: D gene, J gene, clone size, V gene, CDR3 DNA, CDR3 protein. A D gene is named only where the DNA matches it firmly. Size is omitted from some rows. Given values are once, few, many or a class for expanded clones.

D gene: TRBD1; J gene: TRBJ1-2; clone size: .; V gene: TRBV28; CDR3 DNA: TGTGCCAGCAGTCTCCCACGACAGGGTAGGGGCTATGGCTACACCTTC; CDR3 protein: CASSLPRQGRGYGYTF
D gene: .; J gene: TRBJ1-6; clone size: .; V gene: TRBV7-3; CDR3 DNA: TGTGCCAGCAGCGGACCGTGCAATTCACCCCTCCACTTT; CDR3 protein: CASSGPCNSPLHF
D gene: TRBD2; J gene: TRBJ2-1; clone size: .; V gene: TRBV27; CDR3 DNA: TGTGCCAGCAGTCCTACCTTGGCGGGGGGGCCCTACAATGAGCAGTTCTTC; CDR3 protein: CASSPTLAGGPYNEQFF
D gene: TRBD1; J gene: TRBJ1-2; clone size: .; V gene: TRBV7-2; CDR3 DNA: TGTGCCAGCAGCACCGACGGGACAGTCTATGGCTACACCTTC; CDR3 protein: CASSTDGTVYGYTF
D gene: .; J gene: TRBJ2-7; clone size: .; V gene: TRBV3-1/TRBV3-2; CDR3 DNA: TGTGCCAGCAGCCACCGCACCGGGACTCGAACCTACGAGCAGTACTTC; CDR3 protein: CASSHRTGTRTYEQYF
D gene: TRBD2; J gene: TRBJ2-1; clone size: .; V gene: TRBV10-1; CDR3 DNA: TGCGCCAGCTCTAACAATAACCGACTAGCGGGGGCCAAGAATGAGCAGTTCTTC; CDR3 protein: CASSNNNRLAGAKNEQFF
D gene: .; J gene: TRBJ2-7; clone size: .; V gene: TRBV24-1; CDR3 DNA: TGTGCCACCAGTGATTTGGGGGGCTACGAGCAGTACTTC; CDR3 protein: CATSDLGGYEQYF
D gene: .; J gene: TRBJ2-6; clone size: .; V gene: TRBV7-3; CDR3 DNA: TGTGCCAGCAGCCCCCAAAGATCGGGGCCTGGGGCCAACGTCCTGACTTTC; CDR3 protein: CASSPQRSGPGANVLTF
D gene: .; J gene: TRBJ2-1; clone size: .; V gene: TRBV5-4; CDR3 DNA: TGTGCCAGCAGCTTGTCCAGGGACAGTGCGGGGGATGAGCAGTTCTTC; CDR3 protein: CASSLSRDSAGDEQFF
D gene: TRBD2; J gene: TRBJ2-1; clone size: .; V gene: TRBV7-3; CDR3 DNA: TGTGCCAGCAGTCTAGCGGGGGGGCTGAGTGAGCAGTTCTTC; CDR3 protein: CASSLAGGLSEQFF
D gene: .; J gene: TRBJ2-7; clone size: .; V gene: TRBV6-5; CDR3 DNA: TGTGCCAGCAGTTACTCAGGGAGCGACGAGCAGTACTTC; CDR3 protein: CASSYSGSDEQYF
D gene: .; J gene: TRBJ1-1; clone size: .; V gene: TRBV4-1; CDR3 DNA: TGCGCCAGCAGCCAAGTCAGGGCCATCTTCTCTACGAACACTGAAGCTTTCTTT; CDR3 protein: CASSQVRAIFSTNTEAFF
D gene: TRBD2; J gene: TRBJ2-1; clone size: .; V gene: TRBV7-9; CDR3 DNA: TGTGCCAGCAGCTTCGAAAAGCGGGAGGCCTACAATGAGCAGTTCTTC; CDR3 protein: CASSFEKREAYNEQFF
D gene: TRBD2; J gene: TRBJ2-3; clone size: .; V gene: TRBV7-3; CDR3 DNA: TGTGCCAGCAGCCAAAGCGGGGGGACCACAGATACGCAGTATTTT; CDR3 protein: CASSQSGGTTDTQYF
D gene: TRBD2; J gene: TRBJ2-5; clone size: .; V gene: TRBV4-2; CDR3 DNA: TGTGCCAGCAGCCAAGACAGGACTAGCGGGAGAAGAGGCCAAGAGACCCAGTACTTC; CDR3 protein: CASSQDRTSGRRGQETQYF
D gene: TRBD2; J gene: TRBJ2-1; clone size: once; V gene: TRBV30; CDR3 DNA: TGTGCCTGGCACTCCGGGACTAGCGTTTACAATGAGCAGTTCTTC; CDR3 protein: CAWHSGTSVYNEQFF